This T cell receptor beta chain was retrieved from a study of CD8 T cells in ankylosing spondylitis. Using quantitative 5'-RACE with molecular barcodes, the authors made TCR beta libraries. Each CDR3 protein gets one entry after TCRdb re-called the 5' RACE reads with MiXCR. Seen here are roughly 370,000 distinct CDR3 sequences, around 22% observed once, and the top ten hold around 16%. General study points: The study identified a TCR beta motif of roughly eight highly homologous variants that appeared characteristic of ankylosing spondylitis blood.

As concerns this clonotype: No antigen is known for it.

The germline V gene encodes CDR1 MNHEY and CDR2 SMNVEV (reference sequence). The CDR3 sequence is 16 residues long. V lost 8 bases and J lost 0; bases outside the gene matches: 9. This receptor was taken from a male donor with ankylosing spondylitis. This chain uses TRBV27 with TRBJ2-2, with TRBD2 identical over 7 bases. Sequenced: blood, either unsorted or a sorted T cell fraction (not recorded which). As DNA, the CDR3 is TGTGCCAGCCGAAGACTAGCTGGGACGAACACCGGGGAGCTGTTTTTT. It codes for CASRRLAGTNTGELFF.